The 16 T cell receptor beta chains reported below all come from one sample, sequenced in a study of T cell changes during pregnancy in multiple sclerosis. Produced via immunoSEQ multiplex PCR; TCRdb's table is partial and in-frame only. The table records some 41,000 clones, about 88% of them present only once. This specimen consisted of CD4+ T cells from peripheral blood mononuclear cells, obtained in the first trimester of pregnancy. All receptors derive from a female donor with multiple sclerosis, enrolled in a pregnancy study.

The CDR3 coding sequence is TGTGCCAGCAGTCAAGACACAACCATAGCCAAAAACATTCAGTACTTC. This codes for CASSQDTTIAKNIQYF. The rearrangement links TRBV6-1 to TRBJ2-4, with D unresolved. The CDR3 loop spans 16 amino acids. Germline lookup yields CDR1 MNHNS and CDR2 SASEGT. Trimming left V 5 bases short and J 0 bases short, with 14 bases between.

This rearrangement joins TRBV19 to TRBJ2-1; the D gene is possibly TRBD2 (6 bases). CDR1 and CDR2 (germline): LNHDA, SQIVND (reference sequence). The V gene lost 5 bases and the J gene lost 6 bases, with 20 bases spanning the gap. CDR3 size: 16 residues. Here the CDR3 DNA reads TGTGCCAGTAGTTTACCCAGACTAGTACTTCCCAATGAGCAGTTCTTC. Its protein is CASSLPRLVLPNEQFF. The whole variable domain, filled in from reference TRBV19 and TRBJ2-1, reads DGGITQSPKYLFRKEGQNVTLSCEQNLNHDAMYWYRQDPGQGLRLIYYSQIVNDFQKGDIAEGYSVSREKKESFPLTVTSAQKNPTAFYLCASSLPRLVLPNEQFFGPGTRLTVL.

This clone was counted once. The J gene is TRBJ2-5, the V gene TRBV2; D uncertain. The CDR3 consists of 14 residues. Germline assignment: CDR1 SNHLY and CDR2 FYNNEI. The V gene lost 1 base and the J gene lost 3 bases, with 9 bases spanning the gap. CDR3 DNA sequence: TGTGCCAGCAGTGAAGAAACATTAAAAGAGACCCAGTACTTC. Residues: CASSEETLKETQYF.

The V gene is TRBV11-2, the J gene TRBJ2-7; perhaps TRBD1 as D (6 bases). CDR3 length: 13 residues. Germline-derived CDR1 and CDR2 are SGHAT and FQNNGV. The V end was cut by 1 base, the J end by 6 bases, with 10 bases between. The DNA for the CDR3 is TGTGCCAGCAGCTTAGTTACAGGGCGCGAGCAGTACTTC. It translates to CASSLVTGREQYF.

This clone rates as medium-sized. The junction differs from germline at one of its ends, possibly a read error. CDR3 nucleotides: TGTGCCAGCATAAGACAGGGCTCCAATAATTCACCCCTCCACTTT. Translation gives CASIRQGSNNSPLHF. The genes are TRBV6-1 and TRBJ1-6; 7 nucleotides align to TRBD1. CDR1 is MNHNS and CDR2 is SASEGT in the germline V gene. CDR3 length equals 15 residues.

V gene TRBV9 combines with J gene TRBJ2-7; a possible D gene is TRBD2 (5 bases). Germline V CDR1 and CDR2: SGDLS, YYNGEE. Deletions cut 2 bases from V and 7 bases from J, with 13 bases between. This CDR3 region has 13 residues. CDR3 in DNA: TGTGCCAGCAGCGTCAGACCGACGGGGGAGCAGTACTTC. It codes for CASSVRPTGEQYF.

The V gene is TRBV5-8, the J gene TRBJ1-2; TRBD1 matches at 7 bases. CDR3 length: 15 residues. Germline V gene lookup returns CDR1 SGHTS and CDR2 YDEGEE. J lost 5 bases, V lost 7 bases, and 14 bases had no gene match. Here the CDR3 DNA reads TGTGCCAGCGATCTGAACTCCGGGACAGCGTATGGCTACACCTTC. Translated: CASDLNSGTAYGYTF.

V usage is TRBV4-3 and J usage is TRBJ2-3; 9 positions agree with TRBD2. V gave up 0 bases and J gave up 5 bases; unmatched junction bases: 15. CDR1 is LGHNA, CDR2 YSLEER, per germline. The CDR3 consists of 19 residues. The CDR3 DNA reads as TGCGCCAGCAGCCAAGATATACGCGGGGGGGCCGGATTTGAAGATACGCAGTATTTT. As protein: CASSQDIRGGAGFEDTQYF.

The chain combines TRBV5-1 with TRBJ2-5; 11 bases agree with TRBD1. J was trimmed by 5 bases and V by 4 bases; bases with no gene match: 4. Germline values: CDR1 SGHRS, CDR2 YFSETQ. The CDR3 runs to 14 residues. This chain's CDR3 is CASSTGQGGETQYF. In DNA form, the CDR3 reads TGCGCCAGCAGCACGGGACAGGGGGGGGAGACCCAGTACTTC.

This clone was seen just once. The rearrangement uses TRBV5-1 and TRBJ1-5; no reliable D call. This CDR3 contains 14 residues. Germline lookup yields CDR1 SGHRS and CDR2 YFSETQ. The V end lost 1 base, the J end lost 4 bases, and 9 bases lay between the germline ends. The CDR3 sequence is CASSLYSRNQPQHF. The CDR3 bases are TGCGCCAGCAGCTTGTACTCCCGAAATCAGCCCCAGCATTTT.

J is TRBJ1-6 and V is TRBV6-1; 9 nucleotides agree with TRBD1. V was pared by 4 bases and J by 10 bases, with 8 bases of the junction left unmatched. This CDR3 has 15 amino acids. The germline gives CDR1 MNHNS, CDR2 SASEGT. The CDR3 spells CASSGKTGGKSPLHF. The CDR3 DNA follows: TGTGCCAGCAGTGGAAAGACAGGGGGGAAATCACCCCTCCACTTT.

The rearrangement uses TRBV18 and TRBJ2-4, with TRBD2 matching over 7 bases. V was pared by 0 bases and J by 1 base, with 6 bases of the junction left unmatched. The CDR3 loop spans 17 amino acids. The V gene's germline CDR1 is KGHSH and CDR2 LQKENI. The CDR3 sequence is CASSPPPGEGAKNIQYF. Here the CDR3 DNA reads TGTGCCAGCTCACCACCCCCGGGGGAGGGGGCCAAAAACATTCAGTACTTC.

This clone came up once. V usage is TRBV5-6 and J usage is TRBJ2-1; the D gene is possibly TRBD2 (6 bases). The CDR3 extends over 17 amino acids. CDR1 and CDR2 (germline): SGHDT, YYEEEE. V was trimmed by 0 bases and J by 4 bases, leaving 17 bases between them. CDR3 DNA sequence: TGTGCCAGCAGCTTGGGGCCTAGCGCGGAGATATACAATGAGCAGTTCTTC. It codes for CASSLGPSAEIYNEQFF.

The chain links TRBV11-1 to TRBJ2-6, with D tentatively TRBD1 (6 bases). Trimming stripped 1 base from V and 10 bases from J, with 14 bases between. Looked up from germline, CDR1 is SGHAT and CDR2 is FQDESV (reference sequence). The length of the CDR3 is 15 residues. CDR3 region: CASSLGFPGQNVLTF. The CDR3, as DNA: TGTGCCAGCAGCTTAGGGTTTCCGGGACAAAACGTCCTGACTTTC.

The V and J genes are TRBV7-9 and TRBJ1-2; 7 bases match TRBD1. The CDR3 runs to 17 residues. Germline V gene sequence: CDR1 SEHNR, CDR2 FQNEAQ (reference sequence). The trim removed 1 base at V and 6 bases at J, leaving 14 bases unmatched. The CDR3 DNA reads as TGTGCCAGCAGCTTAGGGTCGGTTCCGACAGGGCGGAATGGCTACACCTTC. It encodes CASSLGSVPTGRNGYTF.

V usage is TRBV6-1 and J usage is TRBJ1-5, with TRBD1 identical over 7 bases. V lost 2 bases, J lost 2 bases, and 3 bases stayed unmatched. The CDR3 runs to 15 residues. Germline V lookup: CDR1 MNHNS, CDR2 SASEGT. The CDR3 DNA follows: TGTGCCAGCAGTGAACAGGGGGTCCGCAATCAGCCCCAGCATTTT. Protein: CASSEQGVRNQPQHF.